The T cell receptor (beta chain) described here comes from a study of blood T cell repertoires in COVID-19. About the study: The study drew acute and convalescent COVID-19 samples from the United States, Italy and Spain.

Trimming took 3 bases from V and 6 from J, leaving 15 bases between them. CDR3 length: 15 amino acids. Germline CDR1 is SGDLS and CDR2 is YYNGEE. The cohort comprised adults aged about 18 to 100 years residing in about two dozen US areas. Membership in each cohort depended on participant-reported clinical history. Data came from immunoSEQ multiplex PCR; TCRdb stores just in-frame clones and leaves some out. The repertoire holds about 310,000 clones, with about 88% as singletons. Input material: PBMCs or T cells enriched from blood (not recorded which). The clonotype was recovered from a woman between 35 and 50 years old who had recovered from COVID-19. The V gene is TRBV9, the J gene TRBJ2-2; D might be TRBD2 (5 bases). CDR3 amino acids: CASSELDPKPGELFF. The DNA of the CDR3 is TGTGCCAGCAGCGAACTAGATCCCAAGCCCGGGGAGCTGTTTTTT.